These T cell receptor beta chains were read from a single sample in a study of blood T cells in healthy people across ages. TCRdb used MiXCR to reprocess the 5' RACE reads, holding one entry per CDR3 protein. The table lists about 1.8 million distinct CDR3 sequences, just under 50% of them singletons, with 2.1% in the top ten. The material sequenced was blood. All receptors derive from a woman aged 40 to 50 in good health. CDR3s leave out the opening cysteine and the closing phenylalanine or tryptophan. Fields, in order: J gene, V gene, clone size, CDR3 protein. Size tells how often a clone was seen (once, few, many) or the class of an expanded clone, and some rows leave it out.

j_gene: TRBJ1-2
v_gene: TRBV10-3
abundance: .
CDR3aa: AIQYRSSYGYT

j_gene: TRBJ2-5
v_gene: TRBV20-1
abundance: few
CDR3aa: SARDEAELQETQY

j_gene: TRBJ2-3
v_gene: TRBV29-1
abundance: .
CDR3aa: SVEVAGTQY

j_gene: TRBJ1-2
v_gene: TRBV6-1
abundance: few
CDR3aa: ASRRVTGDDYGYT

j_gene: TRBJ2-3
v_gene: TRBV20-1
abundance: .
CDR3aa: SATPGTSGSFTDTQY

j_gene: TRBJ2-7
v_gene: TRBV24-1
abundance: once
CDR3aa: ATSENRGPYEQY

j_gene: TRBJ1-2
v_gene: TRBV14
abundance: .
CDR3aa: ASSQDSAGDT

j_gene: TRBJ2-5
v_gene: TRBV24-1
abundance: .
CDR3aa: ATTSGRGVQETQY

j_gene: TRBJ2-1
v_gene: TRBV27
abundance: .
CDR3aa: ASSLKASGGVTGGEQF

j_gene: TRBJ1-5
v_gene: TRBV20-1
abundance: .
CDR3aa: SALDRGLLNQPQH

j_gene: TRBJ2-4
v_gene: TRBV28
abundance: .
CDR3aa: ASSLSPGRKNIQY

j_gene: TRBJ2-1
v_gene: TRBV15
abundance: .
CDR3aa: ATSRGGNNEQF

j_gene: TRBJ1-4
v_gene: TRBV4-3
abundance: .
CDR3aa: ASSQETDRGREKLF

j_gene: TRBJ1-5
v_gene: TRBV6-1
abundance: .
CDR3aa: ASSLPGQGGLDQPQH

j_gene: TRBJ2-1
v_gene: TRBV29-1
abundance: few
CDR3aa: SVQQTSGGNEQF

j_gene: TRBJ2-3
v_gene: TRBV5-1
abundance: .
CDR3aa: ASSLDLSGGATGTQY

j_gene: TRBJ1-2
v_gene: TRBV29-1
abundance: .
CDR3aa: SGRGRTDGYT

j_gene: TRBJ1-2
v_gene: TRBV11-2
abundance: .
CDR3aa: ASSSRQVSNYGYT

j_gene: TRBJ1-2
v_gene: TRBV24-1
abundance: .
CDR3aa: ATSKGYYGYT

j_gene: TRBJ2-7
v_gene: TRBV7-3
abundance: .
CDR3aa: ASSSSGVSYEQY

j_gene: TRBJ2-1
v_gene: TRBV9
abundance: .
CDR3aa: ASSPPSGPNYNEQF

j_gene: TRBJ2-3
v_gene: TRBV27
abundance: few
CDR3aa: ASSALGDTQY

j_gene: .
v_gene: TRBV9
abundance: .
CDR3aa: ASSGTGPSRGNIQY

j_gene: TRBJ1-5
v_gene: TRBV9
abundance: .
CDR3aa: ASSVQDGNQPQH

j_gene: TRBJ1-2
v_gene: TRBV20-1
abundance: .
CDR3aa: SARGVDRGVYGYT

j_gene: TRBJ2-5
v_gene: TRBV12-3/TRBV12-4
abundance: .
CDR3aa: ASTPAWRGSNEQY

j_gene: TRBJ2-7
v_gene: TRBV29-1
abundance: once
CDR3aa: SVAGQGGSYEQY

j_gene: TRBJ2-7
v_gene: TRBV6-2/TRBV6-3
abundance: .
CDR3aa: ASSDTGGASYEQY

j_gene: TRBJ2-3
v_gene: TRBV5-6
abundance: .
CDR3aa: ASSFLMDTQY